The text below deals with one T cell receptor (beta chain). This sample is drawn from a study of T cell changes during pregnancy in multiple sclerosis. CDR3 size: 15 residues. Trimming removed 3 bases from V and 3 bases from J, with 14 bases in between. CDR1 and CDR2 from the germline V gene are MNHEY and SVGAGI. TCRdb's table, derived via immunoSEQ multiplex PCR, lists solely in-frame clones and lacks some. The sample comprises 60,000 to 85,000 clones, approximately 93% of which are singletons, and almost 1.5% rests with the top ten. The gene calls are TRBV6-5 and TRBJ1-1; possible D gene TRBD1, 5 bases. This TCR was recovered from a female donor with multiple sclerosis, enrolled in a pregnancy study. The source material was peripheral blood, sampled in the second trimester of pregnancy. The CDR3, as DNA: TGTGCCAGCAGTTATCAGGGCAGAAGTTACACTGAAGCTTTCTTT. This encodes CASSYQGRSYTEAFF.